The clone carrying this T cell receptor beta chain was detected only a few times. This CDR3 is built from 14 residues. Germline V gene lookup returns CDR1 SGHTA and CDR2 FQGNSA. Trimming left V 3 bases short and J 1 base short, with 10 bases between. PBMCs were derived from around 10 ml fresh peripheral blood. Amplification of TCR beta CDR3 regions was performed using RNA transcripts as template. The HTBI primer set served for first-round RT-PCR of the TCR CDR3. TCRdb reprocessed the multiplex PCR reads via MiXCR and lists one record per CDR3 protein. Here the sample spans hundreds of thousands of distinct CDR3 sequences, approximately 14% being singletons. The sample originates from a study of T cells in Graves' hyperthyroidism and ophthalmopathy.

The rearrangement joins TRBV7-2 to TRBJ2-7; possible D gene TRBD1, 6 bases. Sequencing was carried out using blood. The receptor was derived from a woman aged 18-29 years with Graves' hyperthyroidism. CDR3: CASSLNRASYEQYF. As DNA, the CDR3 is TGTGCCAGCAGCTTGAACAGGGCATCCTACGAGCAGTACTTC.